This T cell receptor (beta chain) stems from a study of blood T cell repertoires in COVID-19. Whole-study context: Samples representing acute and convalescent COVID-19 were sourced from the United States, Italy and Spain. The analysed material was cDNA or gDNA that came from T cells, B-cell-depleted T cells, or PBMCs.

Original methodology: Amplification with reference gene primers provided the estimates of nucleated cell counts. Assay: immunoSEQ multiplex PCR; the TCRdb copy retains only in-frame clones and omits some. V, J and clone size derive from that table, while D and trimming were established from the DNA sequence. The table shows approximately 240,000 clones, with under 85% occurring only once. This CDR3 is 13 amino acids long. The V segment lost 7 bases and the J segment 2 bases; nucleotides outside the gene matches: 5. Germline loops: CDR1 MNHEY, CDR2 SVGAGI. The chain uses TRBV6-5 and TRBJ2-7, with 7 bases matching TRBD1. Sequencing was performed on peripheral blood. The TCR comes from a woman between 35 and 50 years old with active or convalescent COVID-19. CDR3 residues: CASNRDRAYEQYF. In DNA form, the CDR3 reads TGTGCCAGCAATAGGGACAGAGCCTACGAGCAGTACTTC.